This entry concerns a single T cell receptor (beta chain). Its antigen is not known. These data originate in a study of CD8+ T cells in alopecia areata. The study, taken as a whole, reports: A great number of expanded lesional clones endured in scalp and blood during tofacitinib.

RNA, once extracted, was reverse transcribed into cDNA for use as the sequencing template. Method: immunoSEQ multiplex PCR; TCRdb's copy keeps in-frame clones and lacks some. Among approximately 200,000 clones listed, 50% to 60% were seen once. Treatment meaning: oral pan-JAK inhibitor, 5-10 mg twice daily. It was from alopecia areata patients that lesional scalp punch biopsies and peripheral blood were collected. Sequenced here: CD4+ T cells sorted from blood, sampled at week 4, from a patient treated with tofacitinib. This clonotype was obtained from a human donor with alopecia areata.

The CDR3: CASSELREAGNTIYF. The CDR3 nucleotides are TGTGCCAGCAGTGAACTGAGGGAGGCCGGAAACACCATATATTTT. The rearrangement uses TRBV2 and TRBJ1-3; no clear D gene. V was cut by 2 bases and J by 4 bases, with 12 bases left in between. The CDR3 runs 15 residues. CDR1 and CDR2 (germline): SNHLY, FYNNEI.